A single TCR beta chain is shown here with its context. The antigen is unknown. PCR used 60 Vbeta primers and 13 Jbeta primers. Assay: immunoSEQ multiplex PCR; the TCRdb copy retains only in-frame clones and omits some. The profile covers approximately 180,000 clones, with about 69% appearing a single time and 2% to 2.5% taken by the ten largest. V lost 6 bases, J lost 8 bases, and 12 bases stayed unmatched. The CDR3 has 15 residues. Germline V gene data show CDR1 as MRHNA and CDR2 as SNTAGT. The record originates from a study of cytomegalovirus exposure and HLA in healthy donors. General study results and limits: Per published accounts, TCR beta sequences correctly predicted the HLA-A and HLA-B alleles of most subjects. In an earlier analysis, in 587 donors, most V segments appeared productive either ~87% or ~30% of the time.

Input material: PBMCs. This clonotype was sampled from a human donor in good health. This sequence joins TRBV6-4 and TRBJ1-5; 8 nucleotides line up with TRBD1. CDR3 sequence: CASSATGDPNEPQHF. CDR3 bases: TGTGCCAGCAGCGCGACAGGGGACCCGAACGAGCCCCAGCATTTT.